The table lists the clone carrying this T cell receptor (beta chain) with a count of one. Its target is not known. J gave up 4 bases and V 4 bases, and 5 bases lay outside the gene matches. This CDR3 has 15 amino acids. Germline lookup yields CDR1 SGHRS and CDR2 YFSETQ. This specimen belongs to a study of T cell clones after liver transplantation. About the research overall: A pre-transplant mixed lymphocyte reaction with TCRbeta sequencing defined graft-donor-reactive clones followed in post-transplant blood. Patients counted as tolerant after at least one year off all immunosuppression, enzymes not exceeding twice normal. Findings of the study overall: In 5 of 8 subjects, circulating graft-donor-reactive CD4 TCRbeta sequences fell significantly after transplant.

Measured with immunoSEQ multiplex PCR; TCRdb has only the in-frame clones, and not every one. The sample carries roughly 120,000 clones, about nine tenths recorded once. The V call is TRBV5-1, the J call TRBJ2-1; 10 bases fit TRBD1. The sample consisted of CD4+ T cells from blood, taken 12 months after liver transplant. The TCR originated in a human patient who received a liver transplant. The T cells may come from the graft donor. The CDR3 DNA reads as TGCGCCAGCAGCCAAGGGACAGGGGCTTACAATGAGCAGTTCTTC. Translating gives CASSQGTGAYNEQFF.